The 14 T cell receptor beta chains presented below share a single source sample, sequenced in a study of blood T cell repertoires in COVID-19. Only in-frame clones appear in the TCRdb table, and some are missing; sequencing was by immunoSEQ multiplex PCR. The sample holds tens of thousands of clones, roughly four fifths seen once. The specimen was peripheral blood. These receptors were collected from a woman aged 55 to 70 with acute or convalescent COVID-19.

The CDR3 DNA reads TGTGCCAGCAGCCCCAACCTAAATCTAGCGGGGGGGCTTCGAGATACGCAGTATTTT. Residues: CASSPNLNLAGGLRDTQYF. The chain links TRBV5-4 to TRBJ2-3; 12 bases agree with TRBD2. This CDR3 has 19 amino acids. J lost 5 bases, V lost 4 bases, and 17 bases had no gene match. CDR1 and CDR2 from the germline V gene are SGHNT and YYREEE (reference sequence).

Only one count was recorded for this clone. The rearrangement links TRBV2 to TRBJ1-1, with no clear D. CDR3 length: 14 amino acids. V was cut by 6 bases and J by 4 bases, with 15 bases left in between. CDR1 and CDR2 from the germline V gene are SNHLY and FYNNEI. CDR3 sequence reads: CASRTVSGGTEAFF. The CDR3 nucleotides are TGTGCCAGCAGAACGGTTTCCGGAGGCACTGAAGCTTTCTTT.

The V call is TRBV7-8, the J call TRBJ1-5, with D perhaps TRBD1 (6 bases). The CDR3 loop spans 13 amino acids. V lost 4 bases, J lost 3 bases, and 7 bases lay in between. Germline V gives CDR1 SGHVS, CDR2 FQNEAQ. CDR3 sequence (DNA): TGTGCCAGCAGCTGGGACACCAATCAGCCCCAGCATTTT. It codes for CASSWDTNQPQHF.

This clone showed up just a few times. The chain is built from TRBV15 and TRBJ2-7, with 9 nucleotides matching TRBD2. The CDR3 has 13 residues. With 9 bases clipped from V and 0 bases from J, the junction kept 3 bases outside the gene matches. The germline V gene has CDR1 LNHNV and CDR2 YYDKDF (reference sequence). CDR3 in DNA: TGTGCCACTACTAGCGGGCCCTCCTACGAGCAGTACTTC. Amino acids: CATTSGPSYEQYF.

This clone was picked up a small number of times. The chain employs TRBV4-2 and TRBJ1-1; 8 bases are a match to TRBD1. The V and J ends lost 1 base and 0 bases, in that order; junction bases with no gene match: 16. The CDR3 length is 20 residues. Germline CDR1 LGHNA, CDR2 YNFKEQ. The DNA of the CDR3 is TGTGCCAGCAGCCAAGTCCCTCAAGGGACAGGAGGTTTCATGAACACTGAAGCTTTCTTT. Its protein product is CASSQVPQGTGGFMNTEAFF.

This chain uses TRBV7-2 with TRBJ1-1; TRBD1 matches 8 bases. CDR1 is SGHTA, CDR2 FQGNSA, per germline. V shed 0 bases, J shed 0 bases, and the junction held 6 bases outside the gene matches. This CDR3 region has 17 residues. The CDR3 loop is CASSLARDRLVNTEAFF. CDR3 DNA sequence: TGTGCCAGCAGCTTAGCCCGGGACAGGTTGGTGAACACTGAAGCTTTCTTT. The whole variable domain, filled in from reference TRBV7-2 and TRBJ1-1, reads GAGVSQSPSNKVTEKGKDVELRCDPISGHTALYWYRQSLGQGLEFLIYFQGNSAPDKSGLPSDRFSAERTGGSVSTLTIQRTQQEDSAVYLCASSLARDRLVNTEAFFGQGTRLTVV.

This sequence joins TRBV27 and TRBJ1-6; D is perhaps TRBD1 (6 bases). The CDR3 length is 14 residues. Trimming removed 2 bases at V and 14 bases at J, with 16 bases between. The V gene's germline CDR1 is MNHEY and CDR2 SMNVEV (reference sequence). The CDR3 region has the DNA TGTGCCAGCAGTTTAGACAGAGGGGGAAGATCCCTCCACTTT. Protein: CASSLDRGGRSLHF.

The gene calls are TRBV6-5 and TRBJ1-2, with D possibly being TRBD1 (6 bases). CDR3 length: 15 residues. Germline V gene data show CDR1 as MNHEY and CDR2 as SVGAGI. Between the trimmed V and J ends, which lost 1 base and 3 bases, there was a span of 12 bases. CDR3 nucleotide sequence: TGTGCCAGCAGTTACTTTTCCGCAGGGGACTATGGCTACACCTTC. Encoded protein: CASSYFSAGDYGYTF.

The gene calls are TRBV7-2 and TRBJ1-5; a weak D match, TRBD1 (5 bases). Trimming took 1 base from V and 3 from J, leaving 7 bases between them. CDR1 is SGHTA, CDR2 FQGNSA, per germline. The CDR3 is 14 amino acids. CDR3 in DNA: TGTGCCAGCAGCTTAGGACAGAACAATCAGCCCCAGCATTTT. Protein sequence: CASSLGQNNQPQHF.

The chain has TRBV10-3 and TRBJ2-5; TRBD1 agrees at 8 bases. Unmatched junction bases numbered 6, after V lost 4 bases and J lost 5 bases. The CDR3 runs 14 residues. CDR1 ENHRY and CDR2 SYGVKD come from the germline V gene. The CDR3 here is CAISVGQGPETQYF. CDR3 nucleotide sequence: TGTGCCATCAGTGTAGGACAGGGTCCGGAGACCCAGTACTTC.

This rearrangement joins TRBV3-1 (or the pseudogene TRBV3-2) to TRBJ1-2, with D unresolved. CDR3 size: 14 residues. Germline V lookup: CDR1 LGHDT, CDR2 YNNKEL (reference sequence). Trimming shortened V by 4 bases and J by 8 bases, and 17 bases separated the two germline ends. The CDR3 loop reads CASSRGREAGGYTF. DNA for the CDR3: TGTGCCAGCAGCCGAGGTCGGGAGGCAGGAGGCTACACCTTC.

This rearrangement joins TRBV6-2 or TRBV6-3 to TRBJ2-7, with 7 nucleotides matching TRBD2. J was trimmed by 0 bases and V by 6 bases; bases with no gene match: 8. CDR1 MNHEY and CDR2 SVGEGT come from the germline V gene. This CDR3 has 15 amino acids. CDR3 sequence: CASSRAGALSYEQYF. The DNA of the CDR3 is TGTGCCAGCAGCCGGGCGGGAGCGCTCTCCTACGAGCAGTACTTC.

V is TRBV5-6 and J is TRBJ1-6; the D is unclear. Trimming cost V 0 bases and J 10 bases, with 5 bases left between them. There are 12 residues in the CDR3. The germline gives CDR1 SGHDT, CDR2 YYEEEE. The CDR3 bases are TGTGCCAGCAGCTTGGCCGTCTCACCCCTCCACTTT. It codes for CASSLAVSPLHF.

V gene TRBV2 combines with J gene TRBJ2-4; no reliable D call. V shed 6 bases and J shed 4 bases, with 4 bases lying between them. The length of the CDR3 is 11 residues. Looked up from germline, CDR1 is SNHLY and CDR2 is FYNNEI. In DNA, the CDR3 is TGTGCCAGCAGCGTTAAAAACATTCAGTACTTC. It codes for CASSVKNIQYF.